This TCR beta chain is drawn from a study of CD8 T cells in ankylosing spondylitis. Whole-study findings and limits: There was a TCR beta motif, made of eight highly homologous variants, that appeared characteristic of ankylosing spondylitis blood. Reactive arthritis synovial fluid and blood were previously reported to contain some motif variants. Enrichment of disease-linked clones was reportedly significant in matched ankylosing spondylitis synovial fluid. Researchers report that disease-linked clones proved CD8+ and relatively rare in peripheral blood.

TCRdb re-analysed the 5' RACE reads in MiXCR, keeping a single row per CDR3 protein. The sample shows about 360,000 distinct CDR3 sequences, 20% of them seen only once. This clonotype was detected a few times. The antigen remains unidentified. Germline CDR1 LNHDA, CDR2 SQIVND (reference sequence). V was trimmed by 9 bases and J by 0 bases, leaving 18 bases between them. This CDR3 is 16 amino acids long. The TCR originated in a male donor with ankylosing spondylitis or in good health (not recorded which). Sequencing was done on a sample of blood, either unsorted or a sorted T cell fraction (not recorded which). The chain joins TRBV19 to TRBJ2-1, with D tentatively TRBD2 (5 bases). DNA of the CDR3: TGTGCCAGCTCCCTCGGTGAGGGTAGCTCCTACAATGAGCAGTTCTTC. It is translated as CASSLGEGSSYNEQFF.